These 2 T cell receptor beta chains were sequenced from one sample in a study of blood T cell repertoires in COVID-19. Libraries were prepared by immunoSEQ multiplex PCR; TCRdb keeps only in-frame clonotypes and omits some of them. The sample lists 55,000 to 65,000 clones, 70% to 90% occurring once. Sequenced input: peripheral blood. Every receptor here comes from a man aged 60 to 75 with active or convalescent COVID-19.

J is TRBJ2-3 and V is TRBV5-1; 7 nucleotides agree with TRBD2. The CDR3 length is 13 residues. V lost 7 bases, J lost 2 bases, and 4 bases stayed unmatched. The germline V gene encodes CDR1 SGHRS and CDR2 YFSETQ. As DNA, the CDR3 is TGCGCCAGCTTTCTAGCGGCCACAGATACGCAGTATTTT. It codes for CASFLAATDTQYF.

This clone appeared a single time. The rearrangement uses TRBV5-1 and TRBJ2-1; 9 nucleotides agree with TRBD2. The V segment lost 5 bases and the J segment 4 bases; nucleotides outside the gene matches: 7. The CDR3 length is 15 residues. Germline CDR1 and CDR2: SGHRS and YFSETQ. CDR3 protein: CASSSQAGGYNEQFF. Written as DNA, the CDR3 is TGCGCCAGCAGTTCTCAAGCGGGGGGATACAATGAGCAGTTCTTC.